This T cell receptor (beta chain) was found in a study of early T cells in non-severe SARS-CoV-2 infection. Study context: Whole-blood bulk RNA, unsorted, was sequenced, and chains were unpaired.

This CDR3 is 13 amino acids long. Trimming shortened V by 9 bases and J by 4 bases, and 15 bases separated the two germline ends. This clonotype was detected ten times or more. The TCR library protocol attached unique molecular identifiers to the individual cDNA molecules. One entry per CDR3 protein, called by TCRdb with MiXCR from the 5' RACE reads. The sample records approximately 110,000 distinct CDR3 sequences, 14% to 15% being singletons. The receptor was derived from an adult who was a healthcare worker with PCR-confirmed SARS-CoV-2 infection or an uninfected control (not recorded which). Material for sequencing was whole blood. The chain carries TRBV12-3 or TRBV12-4 and TRBJ1-2; D gene uncertain. The DNA for the CDR3 is TGTGCCAGTAGAGGAGGGAGCGGCTATGGCTACACCTTC. Its translation: CASRGGSGYGYTF.